The clone carrying this T cell receptor (beta chain) appeared a few times. This may stem from a read error, because a much larger clone lies one nucleotide away. This entry comes from a study of Graves' ophthalmopathy and Graves' hyperthyroidism. CDR3 length: 14 amino acids. Germline assignment: CDR1 LNHNV and CDR2 YYDKDF (reference sequence). Diagnosis used clinical symptoms, serum thyroxine, TRAb, thyroid ultrasound and orbital computed tomography. Amplification from RNA transcripts yielded the TCR beta CDR3 regions. Investigators did first-round RT-PCR with HTBI primers, then second-round multiplex PCR. TCRdb analysed the multiplex PCR reads with MiXCR anew, one entry per CDR3 protein. The sample has around 1.1 million distinct CDR3 sequences, less than 45% seen once; the top ten hold roughly 11%.

The source of this sequence is an adult man with Graves' hyperthyroidism. The V gene is TRBV15, the J gene TRBJ2-7; D is perhaps TRBD1 or TRBD2 (6 bases each). The specimen was peripheral blood or thyroid tissue (not recorded which). The CDR3 loop reads CATSHLEGGDEQCF. For the CDR3, the DNA is TGTGCCACCAGCCACCTCGAGGGGGGCGACGAGCAGTGCTTC. Complete variable domain (other parts from reference TRBV15 and TRBJ2-7): DAMVIQNPRYQVTQFGKPVTLSCSQTLNHNVMYWYQQKSSQAPKLLFHYYDKDFNNEADTPDNFQSRRPNTSFCFLDIRSPGLGDTAMYLCATSHLEGGDEQCFGPGTRLTVT.